Listed below are T cell receptor beta chains from one sample, sequenced in a study of T cell responses to AZD1222 COVID-19 vaccine. Sequencing used immunoSEQ multiplex PCR; TCRdb keeps in-frame clones, though not all of them. The sample carries some 130,000 clones, approximately 83% recorded once. The sequenced sample was peripheral blood, obtained on day 0 of AZD1222 vaccination. Receptors were obtained from an adult in good health. The CDR3 runs from the conserved cysteine through the conserved F or W. Each record gives: V gene, J gene, D gene, CDR3 protein, CDR3 DNA. A D gene is named only where the DNA matches it firmly.

>TRBV11-2|TRBJ2-7|.
CASSLSGEQYF
TGTGCCAGCAGCTTGTCGGGCGAGCAGTACTTC
>TRBV6-5|TRBJ2-5|.
CASRGADTQETQYF
TGTGCCAGCAGAGGCGCGGACACCCAAGAGACCCAGTACTTC
>TRBV7-9|TRBJ2-1|.
CASSAGRLQSSYNEQFF
TGTGCCAGCAGCGCTGGTAGACTGCAAAGCTCCTACAATGAGCAGTTCTTC
>TRBV3-1/TRBV3-2|TRBJ1-3|.
CASSLGGTGNTIYF
TGTGCCAGCAGCCTGGGGGGGACTGGAAACACCATATATTTT
>TRBV6-4|TRBJ2-1|.
CASSSFHGGGRWNEQFF
TGTGCCAGCAGTTCCTTTCACGGGGGCGGGAGATGGAATGAGCAGTTCTTC
>TRBV5-6|TRBJ1-2|.
CASSPGLGGYTF
TGTGCCAGCAGCCCAGGTTTGGGAGGCTACACCTTC
>TRBV6-1|TRBJ2-2|TRBD2
CASSEAVLAGVPGWAGELFF
TGTGCCAGCAGTGAAGCAGTACTAGCGGGGGTTCCCGGGTGGGCCGGGGAGCTGTTTTTT
>TRBV18|TRBJ1-1|.
CASSPEGDTEAFF
TGTGCCAGCTCACCAGAAGGGGACACTGAAGCTTTCTTT
>TRBV6-6|TRBJ1-5|.
CASSFYRDSNQPQHF
TGTGCCAGCAGCTTCTACAGGGATAGCAATCAGCCCCAGCATTTT
>TRBV5-4|TRBJ1-4|.
CASSLAALGAEKLFF
TGTGCCAGCAGCTTGGCGGCGTTGGGTGCTGAAAAACTGTTTTTT
>TRBV10-3|TRBJ2-7|.
CAISEEVQGIYEQYF
TGTGCCATCAGTGAGGAAGTGCAGGGGATCTACGAGCAGTACTTC
>TRBV5-1|TRBJ2-2|.
CASSTDMNTGELFF
TGCGCCAGCAGCACAGACATGAACACCGGGGAGCTGTTTTTT
>TRBV14|TRBJ1-6|.
CASSQGQAEYSPLHF
TGTGCCAGCAGCCAAGGACAGGCCGAATATTCACCCCTCCACTTT
>TRBV7-9|TRBJ2-7|TRBD2
CASSPPLAEAYEQYF
TGTGCCAGCAGCCCCCCGCTAGCGGAGGCCTACGAGCAGTACTTC
>TRBV24-1|TRBJ1-1|.
CATSDSNLDKGVMNTEAFF
TGTGCCACCAGTGACTCGAATTTGGACAAGGGGGTGATGAACACTGAAGCTTTCTTT
>TRBV9|TRBJ2-7|.
CASSTNRYEQYF
TGTGCCAGCAGCACCAACCGGTACGAGCAGTACTTC
>TRBV4-1|TRBJ2-3|.
CASSHTSTSTDTQYF
TGCGCCAGCAGCCATACATCCACTAGCACAGATACGCAGTATTTT
>TRBV2|TRBJ1-4|.
CASSEGGSTNEKLFF
TGTGCCAGCAGTGAAGGCGGCTCGACTAATGAAAAACTGTTTTTT
>TRBV5-4|TRBJ2-1|.
CASQTRFSSYNEQFF
TGTGCCAGCCAGACCCGTTTCAGCTCCTACAATGAGCAGTTCTTC
>TRBV21-1|TRBJ1-2|.
CASSKLRVYGYTF
TGTGCCAGCAGCAAACTCAGAGTGTATGGCTACACCTTC